This entry lists 32 T cell receptor beta chains sequenced from one sample in a study of CD8+CD57+ T cells in acquired aplastic anemia. Sequencing was done on patients that had shown CD8+CD57+ cell expansion by flow cytometry. Researchers used genomic DNA as the template to profile TCR beta VDJ and CDR3. TCRdb called the reads again in MiXCR, with one record for every CDR3 protein. The data contain approximately 470,000 distinct CDR3 sequences, around a third of them seen just once; the ten biggest clones take up 0.8% to 0.85%. Sequenced sample: sorted CD4+, CD8+, or CD8+CD57+ T cells (not recorded which) from PBMCs. All receptors come from a human donor with aplastic anemia.

This clonotype was seen many times. This chain links TRBV2 with TRBJ2-7, with TRBD2 matching over 8 bases. Germline CDR1 reads SNHLY; CDR2 reads FYNNEI. The CDR3 runs to 14 residues. The ends lost 2 bases at V and 2 bases at J; junction bases unmatched: 2. As DNA, the CDR3 is TGTGCCAGCAGTGAACCGGGGGGGACCTACGAGCAGTACTTC. This sequence encodes CASSEPGGTYEQYF.

This clonotype showed up many times. V gene TRBV6-5 combines with J gene TRBJ1-2; 8 bases align to TRBD1. This CDR3 spans 13 amino acids. CDR1 and CDR2 (germline): MNHEY, SVGAGI. Germline trimming cut 1 base from V and 8 bases from J; bases unmatched to any gene: 3. CDR3 nucleotides: TGTGCCAGCAGTTACTGGACAGGGAGCGGCTACACCTTC. Protein sequence: CASSYWTGSGYTF.

This clonotype was seen a handful of times. J is TRBJ1-2 and V is TRBV30; tentatively, D is TRBD1 (6 bases). The CDR3 covers 14 residues. V was pared by 5 bases and J by 5 bases, with 18 bases between. Germline V CDR1 and CDR2: GTSNPN, SVGIG (reference sequence). CDR3: CAWENRETGYGYTF. CDR3 bases: TGTGCCTGGGAAAACAGGGAAACAGGGTATGGCTACACCTTC.

The chain couples TRBV9 to TRBJ2-7; tentative D call: TRBD1 (8 bases). This CDR3 has 14 amino acids. The V end lost 3 bases, the J end lost 6 bases, and 16 bases lay between the germline ends. CDR1 is SGDLS, CDR2 YYNGEE, per germline. The CDR3 coding sequence is TGTGCCAGCAGCGCACAGGGGGGGGTTTTCGAGCAGTACTTC. Amino acid sequence: CASSAQGGVFEQYF.

Many counts were recorded for this clonotype. V gene TRBV29-1 combines with J gene TRBJ1-1; the D is unclear. Germline CDR1 SQVTM, CDR2 ANQGSEA. The CDR3 consists of 12 residues. The V gene lost 6 bases and the J gene lost 2 bases, with 10 bases spanning the gap. The CDR3 DNA is TGCAGCGTGACTTGGACTAACACTGAAGCTTTCTTT. This gives the protein CSVTWTNTEAFF.

This sequence joins TRBV10-3 and TRBJ1-2; D possibly corresponds to TRBD1 (6 bases). The CDR3 runs to 13 residues. Trimming removed 10 bases at V and 6 bases at J, with 18 bases between. Per the germline V gene, CDR1 is ENHRY and CDR2 is SYGVKD. CDR3 residues: CATRGGAGHGYTF. The CDR3 bases are TGTGCCACCCGAGGGGGAGCCGGCCATGGCTACACCTTC.

The sample holds a few counts of this clonotype. The DNA for the CDR3 is TGTGCCAGCTCGCAGAGGGACTACCTCTACGAGCAGTACTTC. Protein sequence: CASSQRDYLYEQYF. The chain has TRBV18 and TRBJ2-7; 7 nucleotides align to TRBD2. V gave up 6 bases and J gave up 3 bases; unmatched junction bases: 8. The germline CDR1 and CDR2 sequences are KGHSH and LQKENI. CDR3 length: 14 amino acids.

In this sample, this clonotype turned up a few times. The chain joins TRBV12-3 or TRBV12-4 to TRBJ1-1; 7 bases fit TRBD1. J gave up 1 base and V 7 bases, and 6 bases lay outside the gene matches. CDR3 length: 14 residues. CDR3 DNA sequence: TGTGCCAGCACAATGGGACAGAAGAACACTGAAGCTTTCTTT. This translates into CASTMGQKNTEAFF.

To note about this clonotype: Mismatch with germline at one junction end may stem from a read error. This chain uses TRBV5-1 with TRBJ2-5, with D perhaps given as TRBD1 or TRBD2 (5 bases each). Germline lookup yields CDR1 SGHRS and CDR2 YFSETQ. The CDR3 runs 15 residues. Written as DNA, the CDR3 is TGCGCCAGCAGCTTGGGGGCCAGGGTAAAGGGGACCCAGCACTTC. Protein: CASSLGARVKGTQHF.

This clonotype appeared many times. V and J are TRBV25-1 and TRBJ2-2, with D tentatively TRBD1 (6 bases). Trimming cost V 6 bases and J 2 bases, with 13 bases left between them. Germline CDR1 is MGHDK and CDR2 is SYGVNS. The CDR3 extends over 15 amino acids. In DNA form, the CDR3 reads TGTGCCAGCAGCCCCGGGACAATAAACACCGGGGAGCTGTTTTTT. Translation gives CASSPGTINTGELFF.

This clonotype was observed many times. This chain connects TRBV5-6 to TRBJ2-7; D possibly uses TRBD1 or TRBD2 (5 bases each). Germline CDR1 SGHDT, CDR2 YYEEEE. The ends were cut back, 1 base at V and 5 bases at J, with 10 bases in the middle. This CDR3 is 13 amino acids long. CDR3 in amino acids: CASSLSRDDEQYF. The CDR3 DNA reads as TGTGCCAGCAGCTTGTCCAGGGACGACGAGCAGTACTTC. The whole variable domain, filled in from reference TRBV5-6 and TRBJ2-7, reads DAGVTQSPTHLIKTRGQQVTLRCSPKSGHDTVSWYQQALGQGPQFIFQYYEEEERQRGNFPDRFSGHQFPNYSSELNVNALLLGDSALYLCASSLSRDDEQYFGPGTRLTVT.

The chain carries TRBV2 and TRBJ1-2; no clear D gene. Per germline, CDR1 SNHLY and CDR2 FYNNEI. The germline V and J ends were trimmed by 4 bases and 12 bases, with 15 bases remaining between them. This CDR3 has 12 amino acids. CDR3 DNA sequence: TGTGCCAGCAGTGTTCTGCAGACTGGAAACACCTTC. This encodes CASSVLQTGNTF. The entire variable domain, with the rest obtained from reference TRBV2 and TRBJ1-2, is as follows: EPEVTQTPSHQVTQMGQEVILRCVPISNHLYFYWYRQILGQKVEFLVSFYNNEISEKSEIFDDQFSVERPDGSNFTLKIRSTKLEDSAMYFCASSVLQTGNTFGSGTRLTVV.

This clonotype has at least ten counts. This chain connects TRBV15 to TRBJ1-6, with D uncertain. The V end lost 0 bases, the J end lost 6 bases, and 6 bases lay between the germline ends. Germline loops: CDR1 LNHNV, CDR2 YYDKDF (reference sequence). CDR3 length: 14 residues. The CDR3 DNA reads as TGTGCCACCAGCAGAGATCGCGGTAATTCACCCCTCCACTTT. The encoded protein is CATSRDRGNSPLHF.

This clonotype was detected only a few times. The V call is TRBV4-1, the J call TRBJ1-2; the D is unclear. Germline V gene data show CDR1 as MGHRA and CDR2 as YSYEKL. The CDR3 extends over 15 amino acids. V was cut by 0 bases and J by 2 bases, with 10 bases left in between. As DNA, the CDR3 is TGCGCCAGCAGCCAAGAACAGATTACAAACTATGGCTACACCTTC. It is translated as CASSQEQITNYGYTF.

This sequence joins TRBV19 and TRBJ2-1, with 8 bases fitting TRBD1. This CDR3 contains 15 residues. Germline-derived CDR1 and CDR2 are LNHDA and SQIVND (reference sequence). V dropped 11 bases and J dropped 6; count of bases not matched to a gene: 15. This CDR3 is CAWTTRRTGTNEQFF. CDR3 in DNA: TGTGCCTGGACCACGAGGCGGACAGGGACCAATGAGCAGTTCTTC.

The chain has TRBV7-9 and TRBJ1-4; no definite D call. CDR1 and CDR2 from the germline V gene are SEHNR and FQNEAQ (reference sequence). The V gene lost 3 bases and the J gene lost 9 bases, with 8 bases spanning the gap. The CDR3 runs to 12 residues. Here the CDR3 reads CASSLADKKLFF. CDR3 coding DNA: TGTGCCAGCAGCTTGGCCGATAAAAAACTGTTTTTT. Full variable domain (rest looked up from reference TRBV7-9 and TRBJ1-4): DTGVSQNPRHKITKRGQNVTFRCDPISEHNRLYWYRQTLGQGPEFLTYFQNEAQLEKSRLLSDRFSAERPKGSFSTLEIQRTEQGDSAMYLCASSLADKKLFFGSGTQLSVL.

The table lists this clonotype with a few counts. The chain carries TRBV19 and TRBJ2-3; D might be TRBD1 or TRBD2, each matching 5 bases. The germline V and J ends were trimmed by 8 bases and 1 base, with 22 bases remaining between them. Germline V gene data show CDR1 as LNHDA and CDR2 as SQIVND (reference sequence). The CDR3 runs to 17 residues. The CDR3 sequence is CASPFTRGKCGTDTQYF. As DNA, the CDR3 is TGTGCCAGTCCATTCACGAGGGGTAAGTGCGGCACAGATACGCAGTATTTT.

This sequence joins TRBV2 and TRBJ2-7, with 9 bases that match TRBD1. J gave up 6 bases and V 6 bases, and 9 bases lay outside the gene matches. The CDR3 loop spans 14 amino acids. The germline V gene encodes CDR1 SNHLY and CDR2 FYNNEI. Here the CDR3 DNA reads TGTGCCAGCAGCACCACCACGACAGGGGGCGAGCAGTACTTC. Its translation: CASSTTTTGGEQYF.

The V gene is TRBV20-1, the J gene TRBJ2-7; 10 bases line up with TRBD2. V shed 6 bases and J 2 bases; nucleotides not matched to a gene: 19. The CDR3 runs 18 residues. Germline V gene lookup returns CDR1 DFQATT and CDR2 SNEGSKA (reference sequence). Here the CDR3 DNA reads TGCAGTGCAACCAAGGGAGGGCCGGGGCTAGCGGGGGCCTACGAGCAGTACTTC. Its protein is CSATKGGPGLAGAYEQYF.

In its sample, this clonotype was seen many times. The rearrangement joins TRBV9 to TRBJ1-2; no clear D. The CDR3 consists of 12 residues. CDR1 and CDR2 (germline): SGDLS, YYNGEE. V shed 0 bases and J shed 7 bases, with 7 bases lying between them. The CDR3 reads CASSVAQSGYTF. DNA for the CDR3: TGTGCCAGCAGCGTAGCGCAGTCTGGCTACACCTTC.

CDR3 region: CSVDSGNYGYTF. CDR3 in DNA: TGCAGCGTTGACTCGGGGAACTATGGCTACACCTTC. The chain employs TRBV29-1 and TRBJ1-2; D gene ambiguous. CDR1 and CDR2 (germline): SQVTM, ANQGSEA. The CDR3 spans 12 residues. Trimming took off 3 bases at V and 2 bases at J, with 7 bases between the two ends.

The V and J genes are TRBV13 and TRBJ1-1; unclear D gene. Between the trimmed V and J ends, which lost 5 bases and 4 bases, there was a span of 8 bases. Per the germline V gene, CDR1 is PRHDT and CDR2 is FYEKMQ (reference sequence). The CDR3 length is 12 residues. The CDR3 loop reads CASSRTSTEAFF. CDR3 coding DNA: TGTGCCAGCAGCCGGACGAGCACTGAAGCTTTCTTT. The complete variable domain, with remaining parts taken from reference TRBV13 and TRBJ1-1, reads AAGVIQSPRHLIKEKRETATLKCYPIPRHDTVYWYQQGPGQDPQFLISFYEKMQSDKGSIPDRFSAQQFSDYHSELNMSSLELGDSALYFCASSRTSTEAFFGQGTRLTVV.

This clonotype was found a few times. The chain has TRBV20-1 and TRBJ2-1; D is ambiguous. V was shortened by 5 bases and J by 4 bases, with 21 bases between the two germline ends. The CDR3 is 16 amino acids. CDR1 is DFQATT, CDR2 SNEGSKA, per germline (reference sequence). As DNA, the CDR3 is TGCAGTGCTCCGCCTTTGACCGGACCGAAATACAATGAGCAGTTCTTC. This sequence encodes CSAPPLTGPKYNEQFF.

This clonotype was seen only a few times. J is TRBJ2-3 and V is TRBV9; 15 bases match TRBD2. After removal of 3 bases from V and 6 bases from J, the junction contained 8 bases not matched to a gene. The CDR3 consists of 17 residues. Per germline, CDR1 SGDLS and CDR2 YYNGEE. The CDR3 loop is CASSGTSGGVRGDTQYF. The CDR3 DNA sequence: TGTGCCAGCAGCGGGACTAGCGGGGGGGTTAGAGGCGATACGCAGTATTTT.

This clonotype was observed a few times. This chain joins TRBV6-1 and TRBJ1-1, with D possibly being TRBD1 (5 bases). The CDR3 is made up of 14 amino acids. Deletions cut 5 bases from V and 0 bases from J, with 10 bases between. Germline V gene data show CDR1 as MNHNS and CDR2 as SASEGT. CDR3: CASSKRTLNTEAFF. CDR3 in DNA: TGTGCCAGCAGTAAGCGGACACTGAACACTGAAGCTTTCTTT.

The chain couples TRBV5-1 to TRBJ1-4; D may be TRBD1 (5 bases). Trimming removed 0 bases at V and 6 bases at J, with 12 bases between. CDR3 length: 15 residues. CDR1 and CDR2 (germline): SGHRS, YFSETQ. Here the CDR3 DNA reads TGCGCCAGCAGCTTGGAAGGGCGCAGGGATGAAAAACTGTTTTTT. It translates to CASSLEGRRDEKLFF. Complete variable domain (other parts from reference TRBV5-1 and TRBJ1-4): KAGVTQTPRYLIKTRGQQVTLSCSPISGHRSVSWYQQTPGQGLQFLFEYFSETQRNKGNFPGRFSGRQFSNSRSEMNVSTLELGDSALYLCASSLEGRRDEKLFFGSGTQLSVL.

This clonotype has just a few counts. The chain combines TRBV18 with TRBJ1-6; no clear D gene. V lost 4 bases, J lost 10 bases, and 17 bases lay in between. CDR1 and CDR2 (germline): KGHSH, LQKENI. The CDR3 extends over 15 amino acids. The CDR3 nucleotides read TGTGCCAGCTCACAAGGCCAACCCCAAACATCACCCCTCCACTTT. Its protein is CASSQGQPQTSPLHF. The entire variable domain, with the rest obtained from reference TRBV18 and TRBJ1-6, is as follows: NAGVMQNPRHLVRRRGQEARLRCSPMKGHSHVYWYRQLPEEGLKFMVYLQKENIIDESGMPKERFSAEFPKEGPSILRIQQVVRGDSAAYFCASSQGQPQTSPLHFGNGTRLTVT.

The gene calls are TRBV10-3 and TRBJ2-7; 11 positions agree with TRBD1. The CDR3 has 16 amino acids. V shed 3 bases, J shed 3 bases, and the junction held 7 bases outside the gene matches. CDR1 and CDR2 (germline): ENHRY, SYGVKD. CDR3 DNA: TGTGCCATCAGTGATGCCCCCGGGACAGGGGGCTACGAGCAGTACTTC. It is translated as CAISDAPGTGGYEQYF.

This clonotype was recorded many times. The gene calls are TRBV7-8 and TRBJ1-1; 7 bases fit TRBD1. Germline V gives CDR1 SGHVS, CDR2 FQNEAQ. The CDR3 contains 16 residues. Trimming at V came to 0 bases and at J to 4 bases, leaving 8 bases not matched to a gene. CDR3 amino acids: CASSLASAGGVTEAFF. The CDR3 bases are TGTGCCAGCAGCTTAGCTTCCGCAGGGGGTGTCACTGAAGCTTTCTTT.

The gene calls are TRBV20-1 and TRBJ2-1, with 8 nucleotides matching TRBD2. The ends lost 2 bases at V and 9 bases at J; junction bases unmatched: 3. Germline V CDR1 and CDR2: DFQATT, SNEGSKA (reference sequence). This CDR3 spans 12 amino acids. For the CDR3, the DNA is TGCAGTGCTAGAAATAGCGGGGTTGAGCAGTTCTTC. Translating it yields CSARNSGVEQFF.

To note about this clonotype: Since a much larger clone is just one base distant, this may be a read error. In nucleotides, the CDR3 is TGTGCCAGCAGTTCACTGGGACAGGGGACATCTGGAAACACCATATATTTT. Translated: CASSSLGQGTSGNTIYF. V usage is TRBV2 and J usage is TRBJ1-3, with 10 bases identical to TRBD1. CDR1 and CDR2 (germline): SNHLY, FYNNEI. With V trimmed by 5 bases and J by 1 base, 8 bases remained unmatched. This CDR3 is 17 amino acids long.

In this sample, this clonotype turned up many times. The chain has TRBV14 and TRBJ2-7; TRBD2 might be the D (6 bases). The germline CDR1 and CDR2 sequences are SGHDN and FVKESK. The CDR3 is 14 amino acids. Between the trimmed V and J ends, which lost 2 bases and 3 bases, there was a span of 11 bases. The CDR3 protein is CASSQFTGDYEQYF. Here the CDR3 DNA reads TGTGCCAGCAGCCAATTCACGGGGGACTACGAGCAGTACTTC.